A single sample is the source of the 9 T cell receptor beta chains below, sequenced in a study of blood T cell repertoires in COVID-19. Sequencing used immunoSEQ multiplex PCR; TCRdb keeps in-frame clones, though not all of them. The sample carries more than 200,000 clones, approximately 91% recorded once. The sequencing input was peripheral blood. The receptors were gathered from a middle-aged woman who had recovered from COVID-19.

Only one count was recorded for this clone. The J gene is TRBJ2-1, the V gene TRBV6-5, with 10 positions matching TRBD1. The germline V gene encodes CDR1 MNHEY and CDR2 SVGAGI. Germline trimming cut 6 bases from V and 5 bases from J; bases unmatched to any gene: 7. The CDR3 has 15 amino acids. For the CDR3, the DNA is TGTGCCAGCAGCTCGGACAGGGGGAGAAACAATGAGCAGTTCTTC. Amino acids: CASSSDRGRNNEQFF.

Only one count was recorded for this clone. The V call is TRBV28, the J call TRBJ2-7, with unresolved D. Germline-derived CDR1 and CDR2 are MDHEN and SYDVKM. The ends were cut back, 4 bases at V and 2 bases at J, with 15 bases in the middle. The CDR3 loop spans 15 amino acids. CDR3 region: CASSSLRPRAYEQYF. The DNA for the CDR3 is TGTGCCAGCAGTTCCCTCCGACCTCGGGCCTACGAGCAGTACTTC.

The chain is built from TRBV4-3 and TRBJ1-5, with no clear D. The CDR3 sequence is 15 residues long. Per germline, CDR1 LGHNA and CDR2 YSLEER. Trimming removed 0 bases at V and 4 bases at J, with 10 bases between. The CDR3 region has the DNA TGCGCCAGCAGCCAAGATTCGGGAAGAAATCAGCCCCAGCATTTT. Translation gives CASSQDSGRNQPQHF.

This chain links TRBV19 with TRBJ1-1; 7 bases are shared with TRBD1. This CDR3 spans 13 amino acids. CDR1 and CDR2 from the germline V gene are LNHDA and SQIVND (reference sequence). After removal of 4 bases from V and 5 bases from J, the junction contained 4 bases not matched to a gene. CDR3 nucleotides: TGTGCCAGTAGTAAAGGGGGCGGAACTGAAGCTTTCTTT. Encoded protein: CASSKGGGTEAFF.

This clone was recorded only once. The gene calls are TRBV7-8 and TRBJ1-5; no reliable D call. The CDR3 runs to 16 residues. V shed 3 bases and J shed 3 bases, with 15 bases lying between them. CDR1 and CDR2 (germline): SGHVS, FQNEAQ. The CDR3 protein is CASSLEGPGFNQPQHF. As DNA, the CDR3 is TGTGCCAGCAGCTTGGAGGGTCCGGGGTTCAATCAGCCCCAGCATTTT.

The gene calls are TRBV19 and TRBJ2-7; possibly TRBD1 for D (5 bases). This CDR3 has 15 amino acids. The V gene's germline CDR1 is LNHDA and CDR2 SQIVND (reference sequence). Trimming pared 4 bases from V and 1 base from J, leaving 14 bases between. For the CDR3, the DNA is TGTGCCAGTAGTACGCAGGGTCTGCCTTCCTACGAGCAGTACTTC. It codes for CASSTQGLPSYEQYF.

V usage is TRBV11-3 and J usage is TRBJ2-5; D is unresolved. This CDR3 contains 11 residues. CDR1 is SGHNT and CDR2 is YENEEA in the germline V gene. Trimming left V 4 bases short and J 3 bases short, with 3 bases between. The CDR3 sequence is CASSSKETQYF. The CDR3 nucleotides read TGTGCCAGCAGCTCCAAAGAGACCCAGTACTTC.

CDR3 protein: CAWSVVQYSGELFF. CDR3 bases: TGTGCCTGGAGTGTGGTTCAGTATTCCGGGGAGCTGTTTTTT. The J gene is TRBJ2-2, the V gene TRBV30; D unclear. The CDR3 is 14 residues long. Trimming stripped 0 bases from V and 6 bases from J, with 11 bases between. The germline V gene encodes CDR1 GTSNPN and CDR2 SVGIG (reference sequence).

V and J are TRBV3-1 (or the pseudogene TRBV3-2) and TRBJ2-7; perhaps TRBD2 as D (6 bases). Germline V CDR1 and CDR2: LGHDT, YNNKEL (reference sequence). Trimming pared 1 base from V and 2 bases from J, leaving 9 bases between. This CDR3 region has 14 residues. This CDR3 is CASSQAGEPYEQYF. CDR3 bases: TGTGCCAGCAGCCAAGCGGGGGAACCCTACGAGCAGTACTTC.